This T cell receptor beta chain was sequenced during a study of cytomegalovirus exposure and HLA in healthy donors. Study as a whole: Prior work identified some 120 million unique TCR beta sequences in around 170 million T cells.

Of note for this clone: The antigen is unknown.

The study ran its PCR with 60 Vbeta and 13 Jbeta primers. Some clones are missing from TCRdb's copy, which holds only in-frame ones; the method was immunoSEQ multiplex PCR. Of about 160,000 clones in the sample, approximately 78% were seen once. Broader study findings: The classifier, whose performance was assessed in both the original and validation cohorts, reportedly diagnosed cytomegalovirus status with high specificity and sensitivity. The authors excluded some V segments, including TRBV6-2 and TRBV6-3, as indistinguishable.

The CDR3 runs to 14 residues. Unmatched junction bases numbered 7, after V lost 2 bases and J lost 6 bases. Germline CDR1 and CDR2: SQVTM and ANQGSEA. The sample taken for sequencing was PBMCs. This clonotype was obtained from a woman under 30 in good health and CMV-seronegative. The chain couples TRBV29-1 to TRBJ2-1; 7 positions match TRBD2. The CDR3 region has the DNA TGCAGCGTTGAATCAGCGGGAAGGGTCAATGAGCAGTTCTTC. Encoded protein: CSVESAGRVNEQFF.